A single sample is the source of the 14 T cell receptor beta chains below, sequenced in a study of T cells in Graves' hyperthyroidism and ophthalmopathy. Researchers took RNA transcripts and amplified the TCR beta CDR3 regions from them. First-round RT-PCR targeting the TCR CDR3 was performed with the HTBI primer set. TCRdb fed the multiplex PCR reads into MiXCR, producing one record per CDR3 protein. The sample shows about 98,000 distinct CDR3 sequences, around 37% of them seen only once. The sample consisted of peripheral blood or thyroid tissue (not recorded which). Every receptor here comes from a woman between 25 and 40 years old with Graves' hyperthyroidism.

This clonotype was seen at least ten times. This chain links TRBV29-1 with TRBJ1-1, with TRBD1 as a possible D gene (6 bases). V was clipped by 0 bases and J by 8 bases, with 16 bases between them. Germline V CDR1 and CDR2: SQVTM, ANQGSEA. The CDR3 runs to 14 residues. Here the CDR3 DNA reads TGCAGCGTTGAAGATCAGACGGGGGCAGAAGAAGCTTTCTTT. Amino acids: CSVEDQTGAEEAFF.

This clonotype was counted at least ten times. The rearrangement links TRBV28 to TRBJ1-5; no clear D gene. CDR1 is MDHEN and CDR2 is SYDVKM in the germline V gene. The CDR3 runs 12 residues. V gave up 7 bases and J gave up 3 bases, with 7 bases separating them. The CDR3, as DNA: TGTGCCAGCACACGTTACAATCAGCCCCAGCATTTT. As protein: CASTRYNQPQHF. Complete variable domain (other parts from reference TRBV28 and TRBJ1-5): DVKVTQSSRYLVKRTGEKVFLECVQDMDHENMFWYRQDPGLGLRLIYFSYDVKMKEKGDIPEGYSVSREKKERFSLILESASTNQTSMYLCASTRYNQPQHFGDGTRLSIL.

There are a few counts of this clonotype. This may come from a read error, since a much larger clone is one base off. The final CDR3 position lacks the conserved phenylalanine or tryptophan, pointing to a likely read error. The chain has TRBV5-1 and TRBJ2-2; maybe TRBD1 (5 bases). Per germline, CDR1 SGHRS and CDR2 YFSETQ. V was cut by 4 bases and J by 3 bases, with 16 bases left in between. This CDR3 spans 16 amino acids. For the CDR3, the DNA is TGCGCCAGCAGCCTACGGACCCCAGGGCACACCGGGGAGCTGTTTTCT. Its translation is CASSLRTPGHTGELFS.

With respect to this clonotype: A much larger clonotype is one base distant, so this may be a read error. The chain joins TRBV7-3 to TRBJ1-5, with D unclear. Deletions cut 8 bases from V and 8 bases from J, with 13 bases between. The CDR3 consists of 12 residues. Germline assignment: CDR1 SGHTA and CDR2 FQGTGA. CDR3 loop: CASGLVGKPQHF. The DNA for the CDR3 is TGTGCCAGCGGTTTAGTAGGGAAGCCCCAGCATTTT.

This clonotype was seen ten or more times. The V call is TRBV20-1, the J call TRBJ1-1; D uncertain. The V end was cut by 5 bases, the J end by 4 bases, with 14 bases between. This CDR3 comprises 13 residues. The germline gives CDR1 DFQATT, CDR2 SNEGSKA (reference sequence). CDR3 DNA: TGCAGTGCTGGGGATTGGCCGGCCACTGAAGCTTTCTTT. Translation gives CSAGDWPATEAFF.

This clonotype was seen many times. The chain uses TRBV7-9 and TRBJ2-7; 7 positions match TRBD2. Trimming cost V 4 bases and J 4 bases; bases outside gene matches: 10. The CDR3 has 15 amino acids. In germline, CDR1 is SEHNR, CDR2 FQNEAQ (reference sequence). CDR3 nucleotide sequence: TGTGCCAGCAGCTCCGCGGGGACTAATTTTTACGAGCAGTACTTC. It encodes CASSSAGTNFYEQYF.

In its sample, this clonotype was seen many times. V is TRBV28 and J is TRBJ1-5; a possible D gene is TRBD1 (5 bases). Trimming removed 7 bases at V and 5 bases at J, with 15 bases between. Germline CDR1 reads MDHEN; CDR2 reads SYDVKM. The CDR3 runs 14 residues. CDR3 amino acids: CASNRGPTHQPQHF. The CDR3 DNA reads as TGTGCCAGCAACCGGGGACCAACACATCAGCCCCAGCATTTT.

The rearrangement links TRBV20-1 to TRBJ1-5; D may be TRBD1 (6 bases). The CDR3 loop spans 16 amino acids. The germline V and J ends were trimmed by 5 bases and 1 base, with 18 bases remaining between them. Germline CDR1 DFQATT, CDR2 SNEGSKA (reference sequence). CDR3 loop: CSAGRLVGGSNQPQHF. The CDR3 region has the DNA TGCAGTGCTGGTCGACTGGTAGGGGGGAGCAATCAGCCCCAGCATTTT.

This clonotype appeared many times. The rearrangement links TRBV7-2 to TRBJ1-5; D unresolved. Germline V CDR1 and CDR2: SGHTA, FQGNSA. CDR3 length equals 14 residues. V was trimmed by 2 bases and J by 4 bases, leaving 9 bases between them. Here the CDR3 reads CASSLYSFNQPQHF. CDR3 nucleotides: TGTGCCAGCAGCTTATATAGCTTTAATCAGCCCCAGCATTTT.

This clonotype has at least ten counts. The genes are TRBV4-1 and TRBJ1-5; no firm D call. Germline CDR1 is MGHRA and CDR2 is YSYEKL. This CDR3 region has 13 residues. V was cut by 2 bases and J by 5 bases, with 7 bases left in between. CDR3 bases: TGCGCCAGCAGCCAATTCTCTCATCAGCCCCAGCATTTT. Translating it yields CASSQFSHQPQHF.

At least ten counts were recorded for this clonotype. The V call is TRBV20-1, the J call TRBJ2-2, with D perhaps TRBD2 (6 bases). This CDR3 contains 16 residues. CDR1 is DFQATT, CDR2 SNEGSKA, per germline (reference sequence). V was clipped by 0 bases and J by 6 bases, with 17 bases between them. Written as DNA, the CDR3 is TGCAGTGCTAGAGATGTACGGGAGTGGATATCCGGGGAGCTGTTTTTT. Encoded protein: CSARDVREWISGELFF.

In its sample, this clonotype was seen many times. This chain uses TRBV14 with TRBJ1-2; 9 bases agree with TRBD1. CDR1 is SGHDN, CDR2 FVKESK, per germline. CDR3 length: 13 amino acids. V lost 4 bases and J lost 8; bases outside the gene matches: 5. This CDR3 is CASSPRTGDGYTF. The CDR3 coding sequence is TGTGCCAGCAGCCCCCGGACAGGGGACGGCTACACCTTC.

This clonotype was seen ten or more times. The chain carries TRBV10-2 and TRBJ2-5; D may be TRBD2 (5 bases). This CDR3 is 13 amino acids long. Trimming pared 8 bases from V and 5 bases from J, leaving 15 bases between. Germline CDR1 and CDR2: WSHSY and SAAADI. The CDR3 protein is CASRSGKIETQYF. CDR3 sequence (DNA): TGCGCCAGCCGATCCGGGAAGATCGAGACCCAGTACTTC.

Here the CDR3 DNA reads TGCAGTGCTAGAGATAAAGCGGCAGGAAGGGAGAAACTGTTTTTT. Protein product: CSARDKAAGREKLFF. The J gene is TRBJ1-4, the V gene TRBV20-1; no reliable D call. The CDR3 is made up of 15 amino acids. V was trimmed by 0 bases and J by 11 bases, leaving 19 bases between them. Germline V gene lookup returns CDR1 DFQATT and CDR2 SNEGSKA (reference sequence).